One T cell receptor (beta chain) is described in this entry. The data are from a study of cytomegalovirus exposure and HLA in healthy donors. Assay: immunoSEQ multiplex PCR; the TCRdb copy retains only in-frame clones and omits some. The data hold some 84,000 clones, with roughly 93% observed a single time. The CDR3 is 16 residues long. Germline values: CDR1 SGHRS, CDR2 YFSETQ. Unmatched junction bases numbered 3, after V lost 3 bases and J lost 2 bases. This sequence joins TRBV5-1 and TRBJ2-2, with 11 bases aligning to TRBD1. The material sequenced was PBMCs. This sequence originates from a man aged 25-40 years in good health and CMV-seronegative. The CDR3 is CASSWDRGDNTGELFF. CDR3 in DNA: TGCGCCAGCAGCTGGGACAGGGGGGATAACACCGGGGAGCTGTTTTTT.